These T cell receptor beta chains were read from a single sample in a study of blood T cell repertoires in COVID-19. Assay: immunoSEQ multiplex PCR; the TCRdb copy retains only in-frame clones and omits some. Of 200,000 to 250,000 clones in the sample, 75% to 85% were seen once. Input material: PBMCs or T cells enriched from blood (not recorded which). These TCRs come from a woman between 40 and 50 years old with acute COVID-19. The CDR3 runs from the conserved cysteine through the conserved F or W. A D gene is named only where the DNA matches it firmly. The size entry is marked missing in some rows and otherwise reads once, few, many or a size class.

d_gene: -
abundance: -
j_gene: TRBJ1-2
v_gene: TRBV7-9
CDR3aa: CASTVTGLGGYTF
CDR3nt: TGTGCCAGCACCGTAACAGGCTTAGGTGGTTACACCTTC

d_gene: -
abundance: -
j_gene: TRBJ1-1
v_gene: TRBV6-5
CDR3aa: CASSSGTQMNTEAFF
CDR3nt: TGTGCCAGCAGTTCTGGGACACAGATGAACACTGAAGCTTTCTTT

d_gene: -
abundance: -
j_gene: TRBJ1-6
v_gene: TRBV4-2
CDR3aa: CASSQDPGDYNSPLHF
CDR3nt: TGTGCCAGCAGCCAAGATCCCGGGGACTATAATTCACCCCTCCACTTT

d_gene: TRBD1
abundance: once
j_gene: TRBJ1-4
v_gene: TRBV19
CDR3aa: CASKGQGRTTTNEKLFF
CDR3nt: TGTGCCAGTAAGGGACAGGGCCGAACAACCACTAATGAAAAACTGTTTTTT

d_gene: TRBD1
abundance: -
j_gene: TRBJ1-3
v_gene: TRBV12-3/TRBV12-4
CDR3aa: CASSLTGLDTIYF
CDR3nt: TGTGCCAGCAGTTTGACAGGGTTGGACACCATATATTTT

d_gene: TRBD1
abundance: -
j_gene: TRBJ2-7
v_gene: TRBV19
CDR3aa: CASSIYGTGVNSYEQYF
CDR3nt: TGTGCCAGTAGTATATACGGGACAGGGGTGAACTCCTACGAGCAGTACTTC

d_gene: -
abundance: -
j_gene: TRBJ2-1
v_gene: TRBV5-1
CDR3aa: CASARENLNEQFF
CDR3nt: TGCGCCAGCGCCCGGGAAAACTTAAATGAGCAGTTCTTC

d_gene: -
abundance: -
j_gene: TRBJ2-1
v_gene: TRBV12-3/TRBV12-4
CDR3aa: CASRPAVSDEQFF
CDR3nt: TGTGCCAGCAGACCAGCGGTCAGCGATGAGCAGTTCTTC

d_gene: TRBD1
abundance: -
j_gene: TRBJ2-7
v_gene: TRBV19
CDR3aa: CASSPRQGRDFYEQYF
CDR3nt: TGTGCCAGTAGTCCCAGACAGGGGAGAGATTTCTACGAGCAGTACTTC

d_gene: -
abundance: few
j_gene: TRBJ1-5
v_gene: TRBV6-5
CDR3aa: CASSRLQGNQPQHF
CDR3nt: TGTGCCAGCAGCCGTCTTCAGGGGAATCAGCCCCAGCATTTT

d_gene: TRBD1
abundance: -
j_gene: TRBJ2-7
v_gene: TRBV28
CDR3aa: CASSVEGAAYEQYF
CDR3nt: TGTGCCAGCAGCGTTGAGGGGGCGGCCTACGAGCAGTACTTC

d_gene: -
abundance: -
j_gene: TRBJ1-6
v_gene: TRBV27
CDR3aa: CASSFPKSPLHF
CDR3nt: TGTGCCAGCAGTTTCCCCAAATCACCCCTCCACTTT

d_gene: TRBD1
abundance: once
j_gene: TRBJ2-3
v_gene: TRBV5-1
CDR3aa: CASSWRPGRTGPSTDTQYF
CDR3nt: TGCGCCAGCAGCTGGAGGCCCGGAAGGACAGGCCCTAGCACAGATACGCAGTATTTT

d_gene: -
abundance: once
j_gene: TRBJ1-3
v_gene: TRBV9
CDR3aa: CASSVARGSGNTIYF
CDR3nt: TGTGCCAGCAGCGTTGCAAGGGGTTCTGGAAACACCATATATTTT

d_gene: TRBD1
abundance: -
j_gene: TRBJ1-4
v_gene: TRBV7-2
CDR3aa: CASSLRGRNEKLFF
CDR3nt: TGTGCCAGCAGCCTCAGGGGGAGGAATGAAAAACTGTTTTTT

d_gene: TRBD1
abundance: -
j_gene: TRBJ2-7
v_gene: TRBV12-3/TRBV12-4
CDR3aa: CASTVGQGFEQYF
CDR3nt: TGTGCCAGCACCGTTGGACAGGGGTTCGAGCAGTACTTC

d_gene: TRBD1
abundance: -
j_gene: TRBJ2-7
v_gene: TRBV2
CDR3aa: CASTKDRGYEQYF
CDR3nt: TGTGCCAGCACGAAGGACAGGGGCTACGAGCAGTACTTC

d_gene: -
abundance: -
j_gene: TRBJ1-5
v_gene: TRBV19
CDR3aa: CASSIDRVWNSNQPQHF
CDR3nt: TGTGCCAGTAGTATAGACAGGGTATGGAATAGCAATCAGCCCCAGCATTTT

d_gene: TRBD1
abundance: medium-sized
j_gene: TRBJ1-5
v_gene: TRBV27
CDR3aa: CASSEQGQVTNQPQHF
CDR3nt: TGTGCCAGCAGTGAGCAGGGACAGGTGACAAATCAGCCCCAGCATTTT

d_gene: -
abundance: -
j_gene: TRBJ1-6
v_gene: TRBV2
CDR3aa: CASSGSGLTLNSPLHF
CDR3nt: TGTGCCAGCAGTGGGTCGGGACTTACGCTTAATTCACCCCTCCACTTT

d_gene: TRBD2
abundance: few
j_gene: TRBJ2-1
v_gene: TRBV19
CDR3aa: CATSSRLAGGVNEQFF
CDR3nt: TGTGCCACCTCGTCGCGACTAGCGGGGGGCGTCAATGAGCAGTTCTTC

d_gene: -
abundance: -
j_gene: TRBJ1-1
v_gene: TRBV6-4
CDR3aa: CASSATLGGTEAFF
CDR3nt: TGTGCCAGCAGCGCCACGCTGGGAGGGACTGAAGCTTTCTTT

d_gene: -
abundance: once
j_gene: TRBJ2-7
v_gene: TRBV4-1
CDR3aa: CASSQELLSSYEQYF
CDR3nt: TGCGCCAGCAGCCAAGAGTTACTGAGCTCCTACGAGCAGTACTTC

d_gene: -
abundance: few
j_gene: TRBJ2-2
v_gene: TRBV6-5
CDR3aa: CASPRPPGNTGELFF
CDR3nt: TGTGCCAGCCCTCGACCCCCAGGGAACACCGGGGAGCTGTTTTTT

d_gene: TRBD1
abundance: -
j_gene: TRBJ1-1
v_gene: TRBV28
CDR3aa: CASRSGTEDTEAFF
CDR3nt: TGTGCCAGCAGGTCCGGGACAGAAGACACTGAAGCTTTCTTT

d_gene: -
abundance: -
j_gene: TRBJ1-3
v_gene: TRBV5-4
CDR3aa: CASSPMAGNTIYF
CDR3nt: TGTGCCAGCAGCCCCATGGCAGGAAACACCATATATTTT

d_gene: TRBD2
abundance: few
j_gene: TRBJ2-7
v_gene: TRBV5-1
CDR3aa: CASSLGRGRTYEQYF
CDR3nt: TGCGCCAGCAGCTTGGGTCGCGGGAGAACCTACGAGCAGTACTTC

d_gene: TRBD1
abundance: -
j_gene: TRBJ1-4
v_gene: TRBV4-3
CDR3aa: CASSQGTPGQGMREKLFF
CDR3nt: TGCGCCAGCAGCCAAGGGACTCCGGGACAGGGTATGAGGGAAAAACTGTTTTTT

d_gene: -
abundance: -
j_gene: TRBJ2-3
v_gene: TRBV3-1/TRBV3-2
CDR3aa: CASSQAQWGREGDTQYF
CDR3nt: TGTGCCAGCAGCCAAGCACAGTGGGGGCGAGAGGGAGATACGCAGTATTTT

d_gene: -
abundance: -
j_gene: TRBJ2-1
v_gene: TRBV19
CDR3aa: CASNPGLRAEQFF
CDR3nt: TGTGCCAGTAATCCGGGATTAAGGGCTGAGCAGTTCTTC

d_gene: TRBD1
abundance: -
j_gene: TRBJ1-1
v_gene: TRBV20-1
CDR3aa: CSATDRVMAFF
CDR3nt: TGCAGTGCCACTGACAGGGTGATGGCTTTCTTT

d_gene: -
abundance: -
j_gene: TRBJ1-3
v_gene: TRBV29-1
CDR3aa: CSVETGHSGNTIYF
CDR3nt: TGCAGCGTCGAAACAGGTCACTCTGGAAACACCATATATTTT

d_gene: -
abundance: -
j_gene: TRBJ1-2
v_gene: TRBV7-9
CDR3aa: CASTNSGYGYTF
CDR3nt: TGTGCCAGTACCAACAGTGGCTATGGCTACACCTTC

d_gene: TRBD2
abundance: -
j_gene: TRBJ2-1
v_gene: TRBV6-5
CDR3aa: CASSLSGGGFNEQFF
CDR3nt: TGTGCCAGCAGCCTTAGCGGGGGGGGTTTTAATGAGCAGTTCTTC

d_gene: TRBD2
abundance: -
j_gene: TRBJ2-1
v_gene: TRBV11-3
CDR3aa: CASSLDGGGTSGKSNEQFF
CDR3nt: TGTGCCAGCAGCTTAGATGGGGGCGGAACTAGCGGGAAATCCAATGAGCAGTTCTTC

d_gene: -
abundance: -
j_gene: TRBJ1-4
v_gene: TRBV5-6
CDR3aa: CASSYLGQKNEKLFF
CDR3nt: TGTGCCAGCAGCTACCTAGGACAGAAGAATGAAAAACTGTTTTTT

d_gene: -
abundance: -
j_gene: TRBJ1-1
v_gene: TRBV3-1/TRBV3-2
CDR3aa: CASSQDQGLNTEAFF
CDR3nt: TGTGCCAGCAGCCAAGATCAGGGGTTGAACACTGAAGCTTTCTTT

d_gene: -
abundance: -
j_gene: TRBJ1-3
v_gene: TRBV28
CDR3aa: CASRGTGSGNTIYF
CDR3nt: TGTGCCAGCAGGGGAACAGGCTCTGGAAACACCATATATTTT

d_gene: -
abundance: once
j_gene: TRBJ1-1
v_gene: TRBV28
CDR3aa: CASSLGGSNTEAFF
CDR3nt: TGTGCCAGCAGTTTAGGAGGGAGCAACACTGAAGCTTTCTTT

d_gene: -
abundance: -
j_gene: TRBJ2-1
v_gene: TRBV30
CDR3aa: CAWYRDYNEQFF
CDR3nt: TGTGCCTGGTACAGGGACTACAATGAGCAGTTCTTC

d_gene: TRBD1
abundance: -
j_gene: TRBJ2-5
v_gene: TRBV2
CDR3aa: CASHLGQGARETQYF
CDR3nt: TGTGCCAGCCACCTGGGACAGGGGGCTAGAGAGACCCAGTACTTC

d_gene: -
abundance: -
j_gene: TRBJ1-1
v_gene: TRBV28
CDR3aa: CASSSQGGTEAFF
CDR3nt: TGTGCCAGCAGTTCTCAGGGAGGAACTGAAGCTTTCTTT

d_gene: TRBD1
abundance: -
j_gene: TRBJ1-1
v_gene: TRBV27
CDR3aa: CASSYRGTEAFF
CDR3nt: TGTGCCAGCAGTTACAGGGGGACTGAAGCTTTCTTT

d_gene: TRBD1
abundance: -
j_gene: TRBJ2-7
v_gene: TRBV23-1
CDR3aa: CASSHSPGTGGLSLYEQYF
CDR3nt: TGCGCCAGCAGTCATTCCCCCGGGACAGGGGGTCTCTCCCTCTACGAGCAGTACTTC

d_gene: -
abundance: few
j_gene: TRBJ1-1
v_gene: TRBV12-5
CDR3aa: CASGLERGKGRGTEAFF
CDR3nt: TGTGCTAGTGGTTTGGAGCGGGGCAAGGGGCGGGGTACTGAAGCTTTCTTT

d_gene: TRBD1
abundance: -
j_gene: TRBJ1-2
v_gene: TRBV3-1/TRBV3-2
CDR3aa: CASSHYGTAGSYTF
CDR3nt: TGTGCCAGCAGCCACTACGGGACAGCCGGGAGCTACACCTTC

d_gene: -
abundance: -
j_gene: TRBJ1-1
v_gene: TRBV6-5
CDR3aa: CASGGEVEAFF
CDR3nt: TGTGCCAGCGGAGGGGAGGTTGAAGCTTTCTTT

d_gene: TRBD2
abundance: -
j_gene: TRBJ2-3
v_gene: TRBV28
CDR3aa: CASSLPLAGGWMSTTDTQYF
CDR3nt: TGTGCCAGCAGTTTACCCCTAGCGGGAGGGTGGATGTCTACCACAGATACGCAGTATTTT

d_gene: -
abundance: few
j_gene: TRBJ1-5
v_gene: TRBV28
CDR3aa: CASTTGSNQPQHF
CDR3nt: TGTGCCAGCACTACGGGTAGCAATCAGCCCCAGCATTTT

d_gene: TRBD2
abundance: -
j_gene: TRBJ2-3
v_gene: TRBV29-1
CDR3aa: CSVEVTSGRADTQYF
CDR3nt: TGCAGCGTTGAAGTAACTAGCGGGAGGGCAGATACGCAGTATTTT

d_gene: -
abundance: -
j_gene: TRBJ1-5
v_gene: TRBV9
CDR3aa: CASSPDSYSNQPQHF
CDR3nt: TGTGCCAGCAGCCCAGACAGTTATAGCAATCAGCCCCAGCATTTT

d_gene: -
abundance: -
j_gene: TRBJ1-2
v_gene: TRBV4-3
CDR3aa: CASSQDRTDTNGYTF
CDR3nt: TGCGCCAGCAGCCAAGATCGGACAGACACGAATGGCTACACCTTC

d_gene: TRBD2
abundance: -
j_gene: TRBJ2-3
v_gene: TRBV11-2
CDR3aa: CASSRWWRGNTDTQYF
CDR3nt: TGTGCCAGCAGCCGTTGGTGGCGGGGGAACACAGATACGCAGTATTTT

d_gene: -
abundance: -
j_gene: TRBJ2-5
v_gene: TRBV7-2
CDR3aa: CASSLDNRFQETQYF
CDR3nt: TGTGCCAGCAGCTTAGACAACCGCTTCCAAGAGACCCAGTACTTC

d_gene: TRBD1
abundance: many
j_gene: TRBJ1-4
v_gene: TRBV30
CDR3aa: CATESGQGFEKLFF
CDR3nt: TGTGCCACGGAGAGTGGACAGGGATTTGAAAAACTGTTTTTT

d_gene: -
abundance: -
j_gene: TRBJ2-2
v_gene: TRBV9
CDR3aa: CASSVGLGRNTGELFF
CDR3nt: TGTGCCAGCAGCGTAGGGCTCGGGAGGAACACCGGGGAGCTGTTTTTT

d_gene: -
abundance: -
j_gene: TRBJ1-6
v_gene: TRBV5-5
CDR3aa: CASSAGPNYSPLHF
CDR3nt: TGTGCCAGCAGCGCGGGACCGAATTATTCACCCCTCCACTTT

d_gene: -
abundance: -
j_gene: TRBJ2-5
v_gene: TRBV19
CDR3aa: CASSIAQRETQYF
CDR3nt: TGTGCCAGTAGTATCGCGCAGCGTGAGACCCAGTACTTC